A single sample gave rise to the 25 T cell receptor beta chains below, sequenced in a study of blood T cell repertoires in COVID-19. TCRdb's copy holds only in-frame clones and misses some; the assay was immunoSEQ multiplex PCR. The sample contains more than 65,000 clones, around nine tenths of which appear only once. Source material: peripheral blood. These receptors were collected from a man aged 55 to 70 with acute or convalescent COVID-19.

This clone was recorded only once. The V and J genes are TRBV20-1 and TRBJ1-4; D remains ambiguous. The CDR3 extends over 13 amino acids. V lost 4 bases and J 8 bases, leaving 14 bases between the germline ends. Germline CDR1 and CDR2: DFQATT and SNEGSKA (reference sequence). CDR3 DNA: TGCAGTGCTACTGAGGCCTTTATAGAAAAACTGTTTTTT. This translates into CSATEAFIEKLFF.

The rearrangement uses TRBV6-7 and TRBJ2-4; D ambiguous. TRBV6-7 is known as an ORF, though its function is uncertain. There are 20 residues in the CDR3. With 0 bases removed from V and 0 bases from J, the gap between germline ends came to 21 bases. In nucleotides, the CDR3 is TGTGCCAGCAGTTACTCGATTTTCCAAGCCAGCGTCCTAGCCAAAAACATTCAGTACTTC. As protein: CASSYSIFQASVLAKNIQYF.

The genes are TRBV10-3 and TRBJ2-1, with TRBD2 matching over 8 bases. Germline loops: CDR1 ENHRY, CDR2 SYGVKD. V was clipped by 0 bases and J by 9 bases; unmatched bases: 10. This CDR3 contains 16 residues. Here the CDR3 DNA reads TGTGCCATCAGTGAGTCCGCGGGGGGCCCATCCGTTGAGCAGTTCTTC. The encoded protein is CAISESAGGPSVEQFF.

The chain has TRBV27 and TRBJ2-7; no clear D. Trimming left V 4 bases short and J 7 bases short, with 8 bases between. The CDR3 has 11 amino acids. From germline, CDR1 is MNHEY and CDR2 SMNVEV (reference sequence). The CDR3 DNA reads TGTGCCAGCAGTTCCGTGCGGGAGCAGTACTTC. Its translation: CASSSVREQYF.

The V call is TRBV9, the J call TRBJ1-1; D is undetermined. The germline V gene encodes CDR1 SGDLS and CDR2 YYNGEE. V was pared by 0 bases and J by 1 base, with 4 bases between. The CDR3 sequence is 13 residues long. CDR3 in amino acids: CASSVVQNTEAFF. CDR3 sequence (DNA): TGTGCCAGCAGCGTAGTACAGAACACTGAAGCTTTCTTT.

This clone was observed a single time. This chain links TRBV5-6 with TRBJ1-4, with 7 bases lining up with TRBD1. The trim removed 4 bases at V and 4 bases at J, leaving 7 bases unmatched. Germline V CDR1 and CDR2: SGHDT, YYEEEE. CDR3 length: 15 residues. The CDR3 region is CASSRRQGNNEKLFF. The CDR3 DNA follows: TGTGCCAGCAGCCGCCGACAGGGCAATAATGAAAAACTGTTTTTT.

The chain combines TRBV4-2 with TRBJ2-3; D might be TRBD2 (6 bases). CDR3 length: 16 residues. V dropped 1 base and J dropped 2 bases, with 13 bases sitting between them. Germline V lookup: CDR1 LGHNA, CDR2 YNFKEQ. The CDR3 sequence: CASSQARSGTTDTQYF. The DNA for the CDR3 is TGTGCCAGCAGCCAAGCCCGTAGCGGAACCACAGATACGCAGTATTTT.

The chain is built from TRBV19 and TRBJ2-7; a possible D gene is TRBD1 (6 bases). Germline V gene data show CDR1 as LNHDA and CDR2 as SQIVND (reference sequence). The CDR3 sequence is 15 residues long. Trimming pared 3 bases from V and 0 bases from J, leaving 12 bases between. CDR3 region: CASSIRGDTSYEQYF. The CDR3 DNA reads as TGTGCCAGTAGTATCCGTGGGGACACCTCCTACGAGCAGTACTTC.

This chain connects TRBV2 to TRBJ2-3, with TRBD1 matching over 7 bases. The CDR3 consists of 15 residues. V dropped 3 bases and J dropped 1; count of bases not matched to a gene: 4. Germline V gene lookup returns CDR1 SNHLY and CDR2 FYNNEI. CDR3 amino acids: CASSDRGQGTDTQYF. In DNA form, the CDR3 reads TGTGCCAGCAGTGACCGTGGACAGGGCACAGATACGCAGTATTTT.

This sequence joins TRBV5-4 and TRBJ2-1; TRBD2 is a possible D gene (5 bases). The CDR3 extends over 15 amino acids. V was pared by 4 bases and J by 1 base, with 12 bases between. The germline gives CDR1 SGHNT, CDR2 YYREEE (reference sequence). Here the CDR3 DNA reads TGTGCCAGCAGCCCCGGACTGATGTCCTACAATGAGCAGTTCTTC. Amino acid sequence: CASSPGLMSYNEQFF.

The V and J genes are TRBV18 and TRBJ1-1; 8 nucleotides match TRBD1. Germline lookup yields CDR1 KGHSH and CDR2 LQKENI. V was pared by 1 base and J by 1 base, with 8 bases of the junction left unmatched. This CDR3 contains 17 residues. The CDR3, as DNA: TGTGCCAGCTCACCACAAATCGGGACAGGAGAGAACACTGAAGCTTTCTTT. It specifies CASSPQIGTGENTEAFF.

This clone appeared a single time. CDR3 DNA: TGTGCCAGCAGGCCGGGGGTAGAGAGCAATCAGCCCCAGCATTTT. Translating gives CASRPGVESNQPQHF. The chain has TRBV27 and TRBJ1-5; maybe TRBD1 (5 bases). The CDR3 length is 15 residues. Germline CDR1 MNHEY, CDR2 SMNVEV (reference sequence). V dropped 6 bases and J dropped 1 base, with 13 bases sitting between them.

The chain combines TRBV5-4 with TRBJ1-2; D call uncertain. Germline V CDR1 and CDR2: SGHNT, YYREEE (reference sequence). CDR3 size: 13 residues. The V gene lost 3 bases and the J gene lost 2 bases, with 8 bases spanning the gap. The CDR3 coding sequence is TGTGCCAGCAGCTCCGCAGGCAACTATGGCTACACCTTC. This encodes CASSSAGNYGYTF.

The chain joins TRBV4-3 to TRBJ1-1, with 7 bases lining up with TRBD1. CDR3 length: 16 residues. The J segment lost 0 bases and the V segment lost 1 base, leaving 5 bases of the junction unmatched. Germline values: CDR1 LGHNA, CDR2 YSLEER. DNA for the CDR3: TGCGCCAGCAGCCAAGGACAGGGCTACCTGAACACTGAAGCTTTCTTT. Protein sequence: CASSQGQGYLNTEAFF.

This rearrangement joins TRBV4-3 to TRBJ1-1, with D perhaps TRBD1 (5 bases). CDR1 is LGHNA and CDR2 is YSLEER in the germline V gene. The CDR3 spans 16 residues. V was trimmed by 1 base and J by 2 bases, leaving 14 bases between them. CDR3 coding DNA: TGCGCCAGCAGCCAAGGATCGGGAGGGACTAACACTGAAGCTTTCTTT. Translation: CASSQGSGGTNTEAFF.

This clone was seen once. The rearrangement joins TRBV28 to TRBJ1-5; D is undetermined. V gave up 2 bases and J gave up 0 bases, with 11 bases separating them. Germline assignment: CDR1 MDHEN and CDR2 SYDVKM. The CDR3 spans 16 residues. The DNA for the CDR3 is TGTGCCAGCAGTTTACTGTCCAGTAATAGCAATCAGCCCCAGCATTTT. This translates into CASSLLSSNSNQPQHF.

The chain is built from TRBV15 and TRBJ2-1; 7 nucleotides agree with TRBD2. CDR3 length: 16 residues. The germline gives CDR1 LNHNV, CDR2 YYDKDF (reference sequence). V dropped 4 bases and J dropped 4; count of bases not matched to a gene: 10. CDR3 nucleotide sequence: TGTGCCACCAGCACATTTTCCAGCGGGGCGTACAATGAGCAGTTCTTC. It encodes CATSTFSSGAYNEQFF.

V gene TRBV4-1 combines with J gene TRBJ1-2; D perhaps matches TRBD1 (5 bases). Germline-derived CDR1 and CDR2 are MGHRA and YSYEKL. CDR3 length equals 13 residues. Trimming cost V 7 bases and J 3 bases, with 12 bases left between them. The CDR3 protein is CASTSTVDYGYTF. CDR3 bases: TGCGCCAGCACCTCGACAGTAGACTATGGCTACACCTTC.

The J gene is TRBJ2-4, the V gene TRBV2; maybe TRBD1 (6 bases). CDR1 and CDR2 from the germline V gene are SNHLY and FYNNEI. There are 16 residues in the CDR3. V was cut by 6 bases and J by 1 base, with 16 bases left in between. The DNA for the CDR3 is TGTGCCAGCAGGCCTCGGACAGCTGGGGCCAAAAACATTCAGTACTTC. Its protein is CASRPRTAGAKNIQYF.

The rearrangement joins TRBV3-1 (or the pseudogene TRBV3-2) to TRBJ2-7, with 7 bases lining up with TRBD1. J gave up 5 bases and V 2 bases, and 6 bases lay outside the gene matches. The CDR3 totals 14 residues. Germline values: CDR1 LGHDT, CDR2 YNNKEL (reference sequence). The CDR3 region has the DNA TGTGCCAGCAGCCAATTACAGGGGACCCACGAGCAGTACTTC. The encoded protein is CASSQLQGTHEQYF.

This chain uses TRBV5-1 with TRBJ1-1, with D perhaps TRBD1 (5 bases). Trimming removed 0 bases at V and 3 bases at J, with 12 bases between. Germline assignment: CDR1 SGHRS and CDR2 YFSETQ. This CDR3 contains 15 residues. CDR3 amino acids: CASSLDPGKDTEAFF. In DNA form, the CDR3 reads TGCGCCAGCAGCTTGGATCCAGGGAAGGACACTGAAGCTTTCTTT.

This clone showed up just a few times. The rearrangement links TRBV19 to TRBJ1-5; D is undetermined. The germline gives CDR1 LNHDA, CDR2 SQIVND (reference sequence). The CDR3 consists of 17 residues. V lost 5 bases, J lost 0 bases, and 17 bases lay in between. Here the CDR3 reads CASSSFLTADSNQPQHF. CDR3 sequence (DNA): TGTGCCAGTAGTTCTTTTCTGACTGCGGATAGCAATCAGCCCCAGCATTTT.

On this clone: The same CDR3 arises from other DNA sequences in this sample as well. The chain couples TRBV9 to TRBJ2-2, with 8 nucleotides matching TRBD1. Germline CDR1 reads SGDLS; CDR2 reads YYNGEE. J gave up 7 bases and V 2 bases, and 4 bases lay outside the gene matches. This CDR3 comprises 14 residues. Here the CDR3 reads CASSVQGAGGELFF. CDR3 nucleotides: TGTGCCAGCAGCGTCCAGGGGGCAGGCGGGGAGCTGTTTTTT.

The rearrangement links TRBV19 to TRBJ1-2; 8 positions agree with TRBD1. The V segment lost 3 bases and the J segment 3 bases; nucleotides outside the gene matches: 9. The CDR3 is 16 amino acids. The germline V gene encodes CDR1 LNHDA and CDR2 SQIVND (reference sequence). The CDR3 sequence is CASSILTGGSYYGYTF. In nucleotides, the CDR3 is TGTGCCAGTAGTATTCTTACAGGGGGATCATACTATGGCTACACCTTC.

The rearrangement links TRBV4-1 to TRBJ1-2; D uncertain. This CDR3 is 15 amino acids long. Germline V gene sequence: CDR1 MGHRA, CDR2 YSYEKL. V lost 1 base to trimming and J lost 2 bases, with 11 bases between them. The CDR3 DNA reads TGCGCCAGCAGCCAAGTCGTGAACACCAACTATGGCTACACCTTC. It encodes CASSQVVNTNYGYTF.